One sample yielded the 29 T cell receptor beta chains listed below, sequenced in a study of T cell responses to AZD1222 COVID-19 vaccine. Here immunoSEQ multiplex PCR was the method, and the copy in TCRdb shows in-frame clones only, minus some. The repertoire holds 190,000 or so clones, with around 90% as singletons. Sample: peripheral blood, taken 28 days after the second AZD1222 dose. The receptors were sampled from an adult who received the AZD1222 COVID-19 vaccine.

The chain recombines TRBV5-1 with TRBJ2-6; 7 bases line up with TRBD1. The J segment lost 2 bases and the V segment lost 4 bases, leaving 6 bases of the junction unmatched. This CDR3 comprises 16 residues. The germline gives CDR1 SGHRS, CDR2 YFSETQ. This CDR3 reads CASSMGQSPGANVLTF. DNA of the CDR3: TGCGCCAGCAGCATGGGACAGTCGCCTGGGGCCAACGTCCTGACTTTC. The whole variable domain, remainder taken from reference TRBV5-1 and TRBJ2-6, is KAGVTQTPRYLIKTRGQQVTLSCSPISGHRSVSWYQQTPGQGLQFLFEYFSETQRNKGNFPGRFSGRQFSNSRSEMNVSTLELGDSALYLCASSMGQSPGANVLTFGAGSRLTVL.

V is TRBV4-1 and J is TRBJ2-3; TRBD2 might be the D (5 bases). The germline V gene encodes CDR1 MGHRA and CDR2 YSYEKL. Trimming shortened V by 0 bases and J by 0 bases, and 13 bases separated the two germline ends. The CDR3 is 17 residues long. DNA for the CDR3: TGCGCCAGCAGCCAAGATTGGAGGAGTACTAGCACAGATACGCAGTATTTT. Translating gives CASSQDWRSTSTDTQYF.

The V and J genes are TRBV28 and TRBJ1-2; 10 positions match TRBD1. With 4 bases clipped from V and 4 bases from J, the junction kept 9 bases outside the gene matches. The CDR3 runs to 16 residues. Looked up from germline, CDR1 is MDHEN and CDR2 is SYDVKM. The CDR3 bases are TGTGCCAGCAGTTGGGAGGGGACAGGGGTCAGCTATGGCTACACCTTC. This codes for CASSWEGTGVSYGYTF.

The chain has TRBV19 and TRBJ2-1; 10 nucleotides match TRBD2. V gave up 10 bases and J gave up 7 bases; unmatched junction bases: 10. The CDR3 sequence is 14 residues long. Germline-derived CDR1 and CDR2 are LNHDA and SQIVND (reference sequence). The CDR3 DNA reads TGTGCCACTTCCGGGACTAGCGATCGGAATGAGCAGTTCTTC. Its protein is CATSGTSDRNEQFF. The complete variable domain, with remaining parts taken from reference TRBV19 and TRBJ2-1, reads DGGITQSPKYLFRKEGQNVTLSCEQNLNHDAMYWYRQDPGQGLRLIYYSQIVNDFQKGDIAEGYSVSREKKESFPLTVTSAQKNPTAFYLCATSGTSDRNEQFFGPGTRLTVL.

CDR3 DNA sequence: TGTGCCAGCAGTCCCCCAGTAAGTGGCTCCTACAATGAGCAGTTCTTC. Protein sequence: CASSPPVSGSYNEQFF. The chain uses TRBV28 and TRBJ2-1; no clear D gene. From germline, CDR1 is MDHEN and CDR2 SYDVKM. V lost 5 bases and J 0 bases, leaving 14 bases between the germline ends. The CDR3 has 16 residues. Full variable domain (outside the CDR3, taken from reference TRBV28 and TRBJ2-1): DVKVTQSSRYLVKRTGEKVFLECVQDMDHENMFWYRQDPGLGLRLIYFSYDVKMKEKGDIPEGYSVSREKKERFSLILESASTNQTSMYLCASSPPVSGSYNEQFFGPGTRLTVL.

This CDR3 is CASSLDGPNYEQYF. The CDR3 nucleotides read TGTGCCAGCAGCTTAGACGGGCCTAACTACGAGCAGTACTTC. This sequence joins TRBV7-2 and TRBJ2-7; D gene ambiguous. Trimming took off 1 base at V and 3 bases at J, with 10 bases between the two ends. Germline loops: CDR1 SGHTA, CDR2 FQGNSA. The CDR3 has 14 residues.

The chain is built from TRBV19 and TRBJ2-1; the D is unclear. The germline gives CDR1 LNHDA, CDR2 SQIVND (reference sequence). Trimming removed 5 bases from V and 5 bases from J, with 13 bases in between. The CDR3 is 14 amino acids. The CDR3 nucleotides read TGTGCCAGTAGTGAGCTTCGATCACACAATGAGCAGTTCTTC. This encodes CASSELRSHNEQFF.

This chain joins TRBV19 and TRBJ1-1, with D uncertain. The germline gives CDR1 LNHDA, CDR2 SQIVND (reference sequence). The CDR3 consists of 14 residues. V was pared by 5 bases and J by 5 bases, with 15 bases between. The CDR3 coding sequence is TGTGCCAGTAGTGTGACACCTTTGGGAACTGAAGCTTTCTTT. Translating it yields CASSVTPLGTEAFF.

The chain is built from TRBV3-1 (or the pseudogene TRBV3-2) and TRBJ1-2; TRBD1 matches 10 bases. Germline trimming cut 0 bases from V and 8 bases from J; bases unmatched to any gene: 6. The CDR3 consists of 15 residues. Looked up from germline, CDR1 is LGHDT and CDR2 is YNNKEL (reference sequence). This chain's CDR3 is CASSQEGQGLGGYTF. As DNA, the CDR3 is TGTGCCAGCAGCCAAGAGGGACAGGGGCTGGGAGGCTACACCTTC.

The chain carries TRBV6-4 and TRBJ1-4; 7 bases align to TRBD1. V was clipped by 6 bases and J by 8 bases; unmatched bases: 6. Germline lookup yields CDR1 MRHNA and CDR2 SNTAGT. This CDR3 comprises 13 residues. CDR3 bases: TGTGCCAGCAGCCGACAGGGAGGGGAAAAACTGTTTTTT. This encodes CASSRQGGEKLFF.

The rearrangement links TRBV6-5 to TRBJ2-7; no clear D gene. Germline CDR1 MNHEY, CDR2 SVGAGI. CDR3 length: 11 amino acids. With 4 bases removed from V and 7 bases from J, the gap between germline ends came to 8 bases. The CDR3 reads CASSSKWEQYF. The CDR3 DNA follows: TGTGCCAGCAGTTCCAAGTGGGAGCAGTACTTC.

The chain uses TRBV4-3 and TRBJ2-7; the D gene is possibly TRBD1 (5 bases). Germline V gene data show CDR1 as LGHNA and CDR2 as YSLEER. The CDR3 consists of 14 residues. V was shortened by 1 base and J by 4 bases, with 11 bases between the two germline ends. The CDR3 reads CASSQGWGPYEQYF. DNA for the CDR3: TGCGCCAGCAGCCAAGGTTGGGGCCCATACGAGCAGTACTTC.

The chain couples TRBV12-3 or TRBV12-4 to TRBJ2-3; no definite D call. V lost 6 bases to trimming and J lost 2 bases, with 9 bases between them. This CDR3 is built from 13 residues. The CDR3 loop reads CASRSLDTDTQYF. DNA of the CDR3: TGTGCCAGCAGATCGCTAGACACAGATACGCAGTATTTT.

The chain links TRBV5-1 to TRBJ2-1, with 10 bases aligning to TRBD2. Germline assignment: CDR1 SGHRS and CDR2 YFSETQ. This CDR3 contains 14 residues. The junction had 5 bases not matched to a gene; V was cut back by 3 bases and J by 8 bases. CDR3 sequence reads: CASSWTSGPDEQFF. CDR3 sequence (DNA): TGCGCCAGCAGCTGGACTAGCGGACCAGATGAGCAGTTCTTC.

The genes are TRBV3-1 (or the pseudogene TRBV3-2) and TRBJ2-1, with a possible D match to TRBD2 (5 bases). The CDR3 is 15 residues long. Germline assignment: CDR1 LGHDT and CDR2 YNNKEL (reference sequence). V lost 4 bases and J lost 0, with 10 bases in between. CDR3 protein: CASSPLTISYNEQFF. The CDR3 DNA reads TGTGCCAGCAGCCCCCTGACTATCTCCTACAATGAGCAGTTCTTC.

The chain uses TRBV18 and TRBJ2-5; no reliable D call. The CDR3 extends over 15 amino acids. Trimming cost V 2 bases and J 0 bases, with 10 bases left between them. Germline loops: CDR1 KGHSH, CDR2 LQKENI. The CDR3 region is CASSPTRTHQETQYF. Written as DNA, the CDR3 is TGTGCCAGCTCACCAACCAGAACTCACCAAGAGACCCAGTACTTC. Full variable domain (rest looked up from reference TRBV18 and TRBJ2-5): NAGVMQNPRHLVRRRGQEARLRCSPMKGHSHVYWYRQLPEEGLKFMVYLQKENIIDESGMPKERFSAEFPKEGPSILRIQQVVRGDSAAYFCASSPTRTHQETQYFGPGTRLLVL.

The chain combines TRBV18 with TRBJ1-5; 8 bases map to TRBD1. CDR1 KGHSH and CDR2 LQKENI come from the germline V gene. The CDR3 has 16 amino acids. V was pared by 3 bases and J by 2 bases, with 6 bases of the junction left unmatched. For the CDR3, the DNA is TGTGCCAGCTCACCTAGAGGGACAGGCGGCAATCAGCCCCAGCATTTT. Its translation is CASSPRGTGGNQPQHF.

CDR3 DNA: TGCGCCAGCAGCTTGGGATTGTCGGGAGGGGAGCTGTTTTTT. This sequence encodes CASSLGLSGGELFF. V and J are TRBV5-1 and TRBJ2-2, with D perhaps matching TRBD2 (5 bases). The CDR3 has 14 residues. V was shortened by 0 bases and J by 8 bases, with 11 bases between the two germline ends. The V gene's germline CDR1 is SGHRS and CDR2 YFSETQ.

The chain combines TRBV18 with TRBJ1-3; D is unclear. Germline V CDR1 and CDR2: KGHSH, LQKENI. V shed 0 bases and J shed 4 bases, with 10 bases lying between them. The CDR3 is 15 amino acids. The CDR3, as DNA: TGTGCCAGCTCACCACCGATGGCAGAAGGAAACACCATATATTTT. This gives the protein CASSPPMAEGNTIYF.

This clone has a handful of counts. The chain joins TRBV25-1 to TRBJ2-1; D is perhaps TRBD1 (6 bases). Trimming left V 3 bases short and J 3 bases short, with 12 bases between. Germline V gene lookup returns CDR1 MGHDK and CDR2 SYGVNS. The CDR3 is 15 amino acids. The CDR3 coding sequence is TGTGCCAGCAGTGATGGGCAGGGGAACTACAATGAGCAGTTCTTC. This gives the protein CASSDGQGNYNEQFF.

The CDR3 reads CASSFTGPYEQYF. In DNA, the CDR3 is TGCGCCAGCTCTTTTACCGGGCCATACGAGCAGTACTTC. The chain has TRBV5-1 and TRBJ2-7; D ambiguous. This CDR3 is built from 13 residues. V was clipped by 7 bases and J by 4 bases, with 15 bases between them. The V gene's germline CDR1 is SGHRS and CDR2 YFSETQ.

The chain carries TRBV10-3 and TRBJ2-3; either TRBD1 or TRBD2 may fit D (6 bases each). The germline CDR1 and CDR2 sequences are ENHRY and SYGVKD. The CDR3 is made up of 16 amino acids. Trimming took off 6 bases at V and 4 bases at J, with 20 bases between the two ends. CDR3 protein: CAISPAEGGLPDTQYF. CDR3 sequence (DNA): TGTGCCATCAGCCCCGCGGAGGGGGGTCTCCCAGATACGCAGTATTTT.

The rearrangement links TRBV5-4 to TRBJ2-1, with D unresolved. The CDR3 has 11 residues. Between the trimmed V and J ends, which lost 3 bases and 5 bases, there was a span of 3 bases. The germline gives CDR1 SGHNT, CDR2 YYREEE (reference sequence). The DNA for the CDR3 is TGTGCCAGCAGCTCGAACAATGAGCAGTTCTTC. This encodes CASSSNNEQFF. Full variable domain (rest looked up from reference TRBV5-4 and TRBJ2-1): ETGVTQSPTHLIKTRGQQVTLRCSSQSGHNTVSWYQQALGQGPQFIFQYYREEENGRGNFPPRFSGLQFPNYSSELNVNALELDDSALYLCASSSNNEQFFGPGTRLTVL.

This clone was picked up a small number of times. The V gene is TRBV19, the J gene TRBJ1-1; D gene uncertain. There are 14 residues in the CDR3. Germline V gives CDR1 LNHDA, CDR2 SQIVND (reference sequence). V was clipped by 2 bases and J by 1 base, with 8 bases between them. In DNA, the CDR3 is TGTGCCAGTAGTATAAGACAAGGGAACACTGAAGCTTTCTTT. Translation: CASSIRQGNTEAFF.

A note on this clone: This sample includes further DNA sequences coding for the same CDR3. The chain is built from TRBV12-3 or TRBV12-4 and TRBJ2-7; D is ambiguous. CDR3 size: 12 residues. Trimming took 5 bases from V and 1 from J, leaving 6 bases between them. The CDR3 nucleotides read TGTGCCAGCAGTCTTGTATCCTACGAGCAGTACTTC. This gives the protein CASSLVSYEQYF.

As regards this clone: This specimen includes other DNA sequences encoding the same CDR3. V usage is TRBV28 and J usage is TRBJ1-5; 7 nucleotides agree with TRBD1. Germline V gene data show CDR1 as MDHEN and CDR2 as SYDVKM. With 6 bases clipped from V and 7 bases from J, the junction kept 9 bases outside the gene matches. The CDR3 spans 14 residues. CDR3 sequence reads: CASSFRGSGQPQHF. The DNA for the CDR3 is TGTGCCAGCAGCTTCAGGGGGAGTGGGCAGCCCCAGCATTTT.

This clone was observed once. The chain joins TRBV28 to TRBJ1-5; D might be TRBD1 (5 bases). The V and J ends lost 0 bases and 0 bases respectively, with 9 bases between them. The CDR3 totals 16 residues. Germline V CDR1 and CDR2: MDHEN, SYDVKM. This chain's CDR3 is CASSLWGGVSNQPQHF. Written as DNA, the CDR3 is TGTGCCAGCAGTTTATGGGGGGGGGTTAGCAATCAGCCCCAGCATTTT.

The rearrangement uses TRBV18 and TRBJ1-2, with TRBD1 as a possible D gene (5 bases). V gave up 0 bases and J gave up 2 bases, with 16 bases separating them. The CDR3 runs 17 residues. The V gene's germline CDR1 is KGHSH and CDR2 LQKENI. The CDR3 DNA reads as TGTGCCAGCTCACCACCTGGACAAAGCGTCAACAACTATGGCTACACCTTC. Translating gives CASSPPGQSVNNYGYTF.

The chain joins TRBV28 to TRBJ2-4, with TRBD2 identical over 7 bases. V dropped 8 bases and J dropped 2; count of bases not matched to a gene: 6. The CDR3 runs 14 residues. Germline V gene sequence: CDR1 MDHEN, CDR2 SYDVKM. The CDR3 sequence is CASSTGGTKNIQYF. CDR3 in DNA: TGTGCCAGCTCGACCGGGGGGACCAAAAACATTCAGTACTTC.